This TCR beta chain was sequenced in a study of beta chain features in type 1 diabetes. Expressed TCRB transcripts were sequenced, since all the RNA that had been isolated was reverse transcribed. The repertoire was sequenced with immunoSEQ multiplex PCR; TCRdb's copy has only in-frame clones and lacks some. This sample yields hundreds of thousands of clones, of which approximately 15% are seen a single time; less than 0.04% belongs to the top ten. Sorting that relied on CD45RO/CCR7/CD25/CD127/CD95/CD27 yielded CD4+ naive, central memory, regulatory and stem cell-like memory cells. Purities over 95% were achieved in all sorted populations. Per germline, CDR1 ENHRY and CDR2 SYGVKD. J was trimmed by 8 bases and V by 8 bases; bases with no gene match: 6. The CDR3 runs to 12 residues.

The gene calls are TRBV10-3 and TRBJ2-4; 7 bases match TRBD1. Sequences were obtained from naive CD4+ T cells from blood. The TCR comes from a man between 25 and 39 years old in good health. CDR3 sequence: CAIGNRGDIQYF. The CDR3 nucleotides are TGTGCCATCGGTAACAGGGGTGACATTCAGTACTTC.